The 10 T cell receptor beta chains given below trace back to one sample, sequenced in a study of early T cells in non-severe SARS-CoV-2 infection. MiXCR, run by TCRdb on the 5' RACE reads, gives a single entry per CDR3 protein. The sample contains under 70,000 distinct CDR3 sequences, roughly 13% of which appear only once. Sequenced input: whole blood. All receptors derive from an adult who was a healthcare worker with PCR-confirmed SARS-CoV-2 infection or an uninfected control (not recorded which).

The chain uses TRBV20-1 and TRBJ2-7; D may match TRBD1 or TRBD2 (5 bases each). Trimming took off 3 bases at V and 0 bases at J, with 9 bases between the two ends. Looked up from germline, CDR1 is DFQATT and CDR2 is SNEGSKA (reference sequence). The CDR3 runs 13 residues. CDR3 nucleotides: TGCAGTGCTAGCGAGGGGAGCTCCTACGAGCAGTACTTC. Residues: CSASEGSSYEQYF.

The chain combines TRBV5-8 with TRBJ2-7; TRBD1 matches 7 bases. Germline V gives CDR1 SGHTS, CDR2 YDEGEE. The V segment lost 4 bases and the J segment 7 bases; nucleotides outside the gene matches: 11. CDR3 length: 14 residues. CDR3 bases: TGTGCCAGCAGCGTACAGGGGACCGAGGGAGAGCAGTACTTC. Translation: CASSVQGTEGEQYF.

Notes on this clonotype: A much larger clone lies one base from this, so it may be a read error. The J gene is TRBJ2-7, the V gene TRBV28, with 7 bases that match TRBD1. The CDR3 sequence is 14 residues long. With 7 bases clipped from V and 2 bases from J, the junction kept 8 bases outside the gene matches. CDR1 is MDHEN, CDR2 SYDVKM, per germline. The CDR3 is CASTPRTGPYEQYF. The DNA for the CDR3 is TGTGCCAGCACCCCCAGGACAGGACCCTACGAGCAGTACTTC.

The sample holds many counts of this clonotype. This rearrangement joins TRBV11-2 to TRBJ2-1; D might be TRBD2 (5 bases). The CDR3 runs 15 residues. Germline CDR1 SGHAT, CDR2 FQNNGV. Trimming shortened V by 5 bases and J by 7 bases, and 18 bases separated the two germline ends. This CDR3 reads CASSPAAGLNNEQFF. The CDR3 nucleotides are TGTGCCAGCAGCCCGGCCGCGGGCCTGAATAATGAGCAGTTCTTC.

The chain employs TRBV11-2 and TRBJ2-7; TRBD1 or TRBD2 may be the D gene (5 bases each). From germline, CDR1 is SGHAT and CDR2 FQNNGV. The length of the CDR3 is 13 residues. Trimming took off 4 bases at V and 7 bases at J, with 14 bases between the two ends. The CDR3 nucleotides are TGTGCCAGCAGCTCTCTTGGGGCGGGTGAGCAGTACTTC. As protein: CASSSLGAGEQYF.

The V call is TRBV7-3, the J call TRBJ2-5, with D hard to call. The CDR3 spans 13 residues. V was pared by 5 bases and J by 1 base, with 8 bases between. The germline V gene encodes CDR1 SGHTA and CDR2 FQGTGA. The CDR3 here is CASSVKVQETQYF. The CDR3 bases are TGTGCCAGCAGCGTGAAGGTCCAAGAGACCCAGTACTTC.

This clonotype was recorded a few times. This rearrangement joins TRBV20-1 to TRBJ1-1, with D uncertain. In germline, CDR1 is DFQATT, CDR2 SNEGSKA (reference sequence). The CDR3 covers 12 residues. The V end was cut by 5 bases, the J end by 4 bases, with 11 bases between. The chain's CDR3 is CSAPREGTEAFF. The DNA of the CDR3 is TGCAGTGCTCCCCGGGAAGGCACTGAAGCTTTCTTT.

The V gene is TRBV3-1, the J gene TRBJ1-2, with D unclear. Trimming removed 2 bases at V and 3 bases at J, with 16 bases between. CDR1 is LGHDT and CDR2 is YNNKEL in the germline V gene (reference sequence). This CDR3 has 16 residues. CDR3 sequence (DNA): TGTGCCAGCAGCCAAAGTGATTTGACACCGGACTATGGCTACACCTTC. Residues: CASSQSDLTPDYGYTF.

In its sample, this clonotype was seen a few times. This chain uses TRBV7-2 with TRBJ2-7; D remains ambiguous. V lost 3 bases to trimming and J lost 1 base, with 10 bases between them. Germline assignment: CDR1 SGHTA and CDR2 FQGNSA. The CDR3 is 14 residues long. Written as DNA, the CDR3 is TGTGCCAGCAGCTTGGGCTTACTTTCCTACGAGCAGTACTTC. Translating it yields CASSLGLLSYEQYF.

This clonotype was found a few times. This chain uses TRBV18 with TRBJ1-1; a weak D match, TRBD1 (5 bases). Germline V gene sequence: CDR1 KGHSH, CDR2 LQKENI. The CDR3 spans 14 residues. V was pared by 3 bases and J by 0 bases, with 8 bases between. CDR3 sequence (DNA): TGTGCCAGCTCACCTAAACAGGTGAACACTGAAGCTTTCTTT. Encoded protein: CASSPKQVNTEAFF.